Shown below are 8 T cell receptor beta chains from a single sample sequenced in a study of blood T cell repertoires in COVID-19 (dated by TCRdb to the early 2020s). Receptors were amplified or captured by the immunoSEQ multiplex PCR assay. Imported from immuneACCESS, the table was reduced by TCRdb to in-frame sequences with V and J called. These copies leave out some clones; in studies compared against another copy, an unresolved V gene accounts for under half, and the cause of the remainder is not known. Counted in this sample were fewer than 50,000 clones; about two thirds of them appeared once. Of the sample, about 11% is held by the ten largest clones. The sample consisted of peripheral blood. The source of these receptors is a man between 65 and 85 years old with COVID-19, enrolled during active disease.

CDR3 coding DNA: TGTGCCAGCTCACCATTGTCGGAGGACGAGCAGTACTTC. Protein: CASSPLSEDEQYF. The chain links TRBV18 to TRBJ2-7; tentatively, D is TRBD2 (5 bases). The germline V gene has CDR1 KGHSH and CDR2 LQKENI. Between the trimmed V and J ends, which lost 2 bases and 5 bases, there was a span of 10 bases. This CDR3 comprises 13 residues.

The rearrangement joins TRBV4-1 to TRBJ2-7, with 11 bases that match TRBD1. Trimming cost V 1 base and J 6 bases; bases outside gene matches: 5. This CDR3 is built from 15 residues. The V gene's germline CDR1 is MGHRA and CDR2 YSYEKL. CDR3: CASSQVGTGGSEQYF. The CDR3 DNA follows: TGCGCCAGCAGCCAAGTCGGGACAGGGGGAAGCGAGCAGTACTTC.

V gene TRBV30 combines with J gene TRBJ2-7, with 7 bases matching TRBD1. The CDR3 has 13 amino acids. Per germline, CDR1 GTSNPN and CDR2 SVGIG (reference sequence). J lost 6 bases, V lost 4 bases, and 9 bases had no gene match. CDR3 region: CAWNPQGVGEQYF. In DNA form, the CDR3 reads TGTGCCTGGAACCCGCAGGGGGTCGGCGAGCAGTACTTC.

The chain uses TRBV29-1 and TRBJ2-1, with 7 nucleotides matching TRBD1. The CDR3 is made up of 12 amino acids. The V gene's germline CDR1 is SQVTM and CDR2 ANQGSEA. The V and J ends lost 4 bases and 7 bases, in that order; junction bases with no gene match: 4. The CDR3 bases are TGCAGCGTTGTCCCACAGGGGAATGAGCAGTTCTTC. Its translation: CSVVPQGNEQFF.

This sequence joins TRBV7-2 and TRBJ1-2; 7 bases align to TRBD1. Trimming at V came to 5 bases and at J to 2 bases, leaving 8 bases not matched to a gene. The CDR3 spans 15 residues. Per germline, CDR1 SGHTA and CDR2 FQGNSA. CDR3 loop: CASSPWAGGNYGYTF. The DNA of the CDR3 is TGTGCCAGCAGCCCCTGGGCAGGGGGGAACTATGGCTACACCTTC.

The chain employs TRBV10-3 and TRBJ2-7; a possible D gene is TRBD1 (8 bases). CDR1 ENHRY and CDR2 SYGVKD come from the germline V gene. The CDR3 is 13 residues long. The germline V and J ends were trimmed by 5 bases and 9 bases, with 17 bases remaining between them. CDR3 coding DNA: TGTGCCATCAGTAAGGACAGGGACTATGGGCAGTACTTC. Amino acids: CAISKDRDYGQYF.

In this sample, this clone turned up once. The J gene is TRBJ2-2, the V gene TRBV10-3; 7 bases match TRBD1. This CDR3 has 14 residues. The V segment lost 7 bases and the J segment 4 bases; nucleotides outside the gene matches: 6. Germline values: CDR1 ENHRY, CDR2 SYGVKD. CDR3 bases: TGTGCCATCACCGGACAGGATATCACCGGGGAGCTGTTTTTT. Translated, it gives CAITGQDITGELFF.

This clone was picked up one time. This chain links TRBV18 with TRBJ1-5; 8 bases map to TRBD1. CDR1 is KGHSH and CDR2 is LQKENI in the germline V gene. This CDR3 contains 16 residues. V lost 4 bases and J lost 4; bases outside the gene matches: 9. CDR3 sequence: CASSRGRTGPNQPQHF. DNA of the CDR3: TGTGCCAGCTCACGGGGCCGGACAGGGCCGAATCAGCCCCAGCATTTT.